These 9 T cell receptor beta chains were all obtained from the same sample, sequenced in a study of patients and donors after allogeneic stem cell transplantation. TCRdb recomputed calls from the RT-PCR reads with MiXCR, one row per CDR3 protein. The sample has 150,000 to 200,000 distinct CDR3 sequences, approximately 24% seen once. Sequencing was carried out using blood, either unsorted or a sorted T cell fraction (not recorded which). The origin of the receptors is a human donor who was either an allogeneic HSCT recipient or a stem cell or donor lymphocyte infusion donor (not recorded which). It is not recorded whose cells these are; they may come from a transplant donor.

This sequence joins TRBV15 and TRBJ2-3; no definite D call. Between the trimmed V and J ends, which lost 5 bases and 1 base, there was a span of 16 bases. There are 16 residues in the CDR3. Germline assignment: CDR1 LNHNV and CDR2 YYDKDF (reference sequence). CDR3 bases: TGTGCCACCAGCTCCAGACAAAACGGCGGCACAGATACGCAGTATTTT. It yields the protein CATSSRQNGGTDTQYF.

V usage is TRBV9 and J usage is TRBJ2-7; 7 bases fit TRBD1. The germline V gene has CDR1 SGDLS and CDR2 YYNGEE. Germline trimming cut 4 bases from V and 2 bases from J; bases unmatched to any gene: 9. The length of the CDR3 is 15 residues. CDR3 sequence (DNA): TGTGCCAGCAGCCCACGTTCGGGACAGACCTACGAGCAGTACTTC. It is translated as CASSPRSGQTYEQYF.

The rearrangement joins TRBV4-2 to TRBJ2-7; D unclear. V was shortened by 0 bases and J by 3 bases, with 9 bases between the two germline ends. This CDR3 is 14 amino acids long. The germline V gene has CDR1 LGHNA and CDR2 YNFKEQ. The CDR3 coding sequence is TGTGCCAGCAGCCAAGATCTAGATGGCTACGAGCAGTACTTC. Residues: CASSQDLDGYEQYF.

The J gene is TRBJ1-2, the V gene TRBV12-3 or TRBV12-4; 8 bases fit TRBD1. V dropped 5 bases and J dropped 8; count of bases not matched to a gene: 13. This CDR3 comprises 15 residues. CDR3 sequence: CASSEMARTGSGYTF. CDR3 nucleotide sequence: TGTGCCAGCAGTGAGATGGCCAGGACAGGGTCCGGCTACACCTTC.

This clonotype came up a few times. This chain uses TRBV20-1 with TRBJ2-1; no definite D call. The CDR3 extends over 12 amino acids. The germline V gene encodes CDR1 DFQATT and CDR2 SNEGSKA (reference sequence). V lost 3 bases, J lost 6 bases, and 9 bases lay in between. Written as DNA, the CDR3 is TGCAGTGCTAGCCGTAGATCCAATGAGCAGTTCTTC. Its protein is CSASRRSNEQFF.

This clonotype was seen more than once but under ten times. J is TRBJ2-2 and V is TRBV20-1; D is ambiguous. The CDR3 is 13 amino acids. Germline V gives CDR1 DFQATT, CDR2 SNEGSKA (reference sequence). Between the trimmed V and J ends, which lost 3 bases and 6 bases, there was a span of 11 bases. In DNA, the CDR3 is TGCAGTGCTAGCCCCACGGCGCCCGGGGAGCTGTTTTTT. Protein sequence: CSASPTAPGELFF.

This clonotype was found many times. The V gene is TRBV12-3 or TRBV12-4, the J gene TRBJ1-2; D call uncertain. The CDR3 runs 14 residues. Trimming took 0 bases from V and 2 from J, leaving 7 bases between them. The CDR3 coding sequence is TGTGCCAGCAGTTTAGCGCGAGGGAACTATGGCTACACCTTC. Amino acids: CASSLARGNYGYTF.

This clonotype was found a few times. This chain uses TRBV5-1 with TRBJ1-2; D is unclear. V was cut by 0 bases and J by 7 bases, with 16 bases left in between. Germline values: CDR1 SGHRS, CDR2 YFSETQ. The CDR3 totals 15 residues. CDR3 sequence (DNA): TGCGCCAGCAGCTTGGACGGGAAGTTAGGCCCTGGCTACACCTTC. It translates to CASSLDGKLGPGYTF.

This chain links TRBV14 with TRBJ2-1, with 9 bases identical to TRBD1. Germline CDR1 SGHDN, CDR2 FVKESK. This CDR3 is 15 amino acids long. Trimming removed 4 bases from V and 0 bases from J; junction bases left unmatched: 1. The CDR3 bases are TGTGCCAGCAGCCCGACAGGGGGCTCCTACAATGAGCAGTTCTTC. Translating it yields CASSPTGGSYNEQFF. Filled out from reference TRBV14 and TRBJ2-1, the complete variable domain reads EAGVTQFPSHSVIEKGQTVTLRCDPISGHDNLYWYRRVMGKEIKFLLHFVKESKQDESGMPNNRFLAERTGGTYSTLKVQPAELEDSGVYFCASSPTGGSYNEQFFGPGTRLTVL.